The present entry profiles one T cell receptor beta chain with its context. Its cognate antigen has yet to be identified. A junction boundary mismatches the germline segment, possibly from a read error. The approximately 39 donors, aged about 6 to 100 years, were systemically healthy Caucasian individuals from Russia. Each donor gave around 9.8 milliliters of peripheral blood, collected into EDTA-treated Vacutainer tubes. Ficoll-Paque density-gradient centrifugation was used to isolate PBMCs, with at least 7 million obtained per sample. Total RNA, at least 6 micrograms per sample, was extracted from PBMCs with Trizol reagent. For every donor, an aliquot of PBMCs went through flow cytometry to measure the percentages of naive CD45RAhigh/CD27high T cells. The data were taken from a study of blood T cells in healthy people across ages (dated by TCRdb to the mid-2010s). Regarding the research as a whole: In model experiments, template switching captured roughly one uniquely barcoded TCR beta cDNA molecule for every two T cells. Using deep sequencing normalized with unique cDNA molecular identifiers, the study measured how TCR beta repertoire diversity changes with age. The donors were divided into four age groups: young (average around 17 years), middle-aged (about 40), aged (about 60) and long-lived (about 90). Two additional independent replicas of 1 million unique cDNA reads from the same blood draw were analyzed for two donors (one aged 18 to 30 and one aged 80 or older). The paper's findings and limits, for the study overall: As age increased, observed TCR beta diversity per million T cells dropped in a roughly linear way, and a significant reduction was already evident by age 40. Because the CMV infection status of the donors was unknown, age-related changes in expanded clonotypes may potentially have been confounded. Total diversity estimates from one million sequenced T cells were considered lower bounds and underestimates. Bulk unsorted PBMC profiling prevented conclusive comparison of naive and antigen-experienced compartments. Compared with the aged group, more naive CD4+ T cells, fewer expanded clones and increased TCR diversity were shown by the long-lived group, suggesting age selection. There was a strong correlation between observed TCR beta diversity and the percentage of naive T cells measured by flow cytometry.

The method was 5' RACE. Sequencing used an Illumina HiSeq 2500. A second roughly 6 to 11 cycle PCR used a sample-barcoded 5' primer and a J-beta primer mix. A template-switch 5' adaptor carrying 12 random nucleotides introduced a unique molecular identifier onto each TCR beta cDNA molecule. At least 2.5 million CDR3-containing paired-end reads were obtained from each sample. The Mint cDNA synthesis kit, primed by a TRBC-specific oligonucleotide, was used to synthesize first-strand cDNA from all RNA. Following uracil-DNA glycosylase treatment, all cDNA underwent a first 18-cycle PCR with the universal primers M1SS and BC2_uni_R. In the original analysis: Each sample was normalized by randomly selecting 1 million high-quality reads, each carrying a distinct molecular identifier. Instead of being binned into consensus sequences, reads that shared molecular identifiers were thrown out. MiTCR, set to a Q25 quality threshold and the strictest error-elimination algorithm, was used for CDR3 identification, clonotype clustering and error correction. A nonparametric unseen species model using Euler transformation provided a lower-bound estimate of total TCR beta diversity. In TCRdb, the public reads were trimmed at Q25 with fastp and aligned with MiXCR, with productive beta chains retained. Identical CDR3 proteins give one entry, which carries the most common genes and DNA. TCRdb's processing, not the authors', yielded these V and J calls. The sample profile shows 800,000 to 1,300,000 distinct CDR3 sequences; approximately 25% of them were found once. Less than 0.75% of the sample lies in the top ten.

Separately, the same data were catalogued under a study of T cells of mothers and their children. That second report states: Nine systemically healthy Caucasian individuals, comprising three mothers and their six children, were included as donors. cDNA synthesis used all of the extracted RNA, with approximately 1.6 ug of RNA in each 15 ul reaction. Sample barcodes and 2-4 random nucleotides were added via the M1S primer in the second PCR. More than 8 million TCR beta CDR3 reads were obtained from each mother, and roughly 3 million reads were obtained from each child. In both related and unrelated pairs, thymic selection shapes the output of TCR recombination in a similar way, with inherited differences having only a minor effect. Normalized repertoire overlap was always slightly but never significantly higher in related than unrelated mother-child pairs. No persistent microchimeric T cell clones were detected, at a sensitivity of approximately 110 clones per million clonotypes. The study used deep NGS to compare TCR beta repertoires of mothers and children, seeking features distinguishing related mother-child pairs from unrelated individuals. The mean age was 40 +/- 4 years for the mothers and about 10 +/- 4 years for the children. Libraries were sequenced on Illumina HiSeq 2000 with 100+100 nt paired-end reads after adapter ligation with NEBNext reagents. To prevent cross-contamination, the mother and child libraries were prepared one month apart and sequenced in separate runs. Each donor had between roughly 450,000 and 2,100,000 distinct TCR beta clonotypes identified. Naive TCR beta clonotypes were estimated from low-frequency clonotypes matched to each donor's FACS-determined naive share, without sorting.

The receptor was derived from a girl aged 2 to 9 in good health. Source material: blood.

The DNA reads TGTGCCAGCAGCCGGCGAACCAGCTCCTACGAGCGGTACTTC. Its amino acids are CASSRRTSSYERYF. The rearrangement joined TRBV5-6 to TRBJ2-7; the D gene lacks a confident call. Including cysteine and phenylalanine, the CDR3 has 14 amino acids. Only the CDR3 region is kept as DNA, spanning 42 bases read in frame from base 1. As encoded in the germline V gene, CDR1 is SGHDT while CDR2 is YYEEEE. Where the CDR3 stops, the reference TRBV5-6 and TRBJ2-7 genes take over; the full variable domain is DAGVTQSPTHLIKTRGQQVTLRCSPKSGHDTVSWYQQALGQGPQFIFQYYEEEERQRGNFPDRFSGHQFPNYSSELNVNALLLGDSALYLCASSRRTSSYERYFGPGTRLTVT.